This TCR beta chain was profiled in a study of CD8+CD57+ T cells in acquired aplastic anemia. Overall study: The DNA of sorted CD4+ and CD8+ cells averaged about 3 ug.

The CDR3 length is 16 residues. Germline CDR1 is SGHAT and CDR2 is FQNNGV. V lost 1 base and J lost 3, with 16 bases in between. For CDR3 and TCR beta VDJ profiling, genomic DNA was the template used. TCRdb re-called the reads through MiXCR, storing one row per CDR3 protein. The table includes about 180,000 distinct CDR3 sequences, approximately 48% detected once. For this clonotype: Its antigen remains unknown.

Patients chosen for sequencing had shown CD8+CD57+ cell expansion by flow cytometry. None of the patients had been given any therapy when their blood was sampled. The study, taken as a whole, reports: Under 35 was the count of CD8+ CDR3 sequences that patients shared with controls. No significant patient-versus-control difference appeared in CD8+ Simpson's diversity.

Source material: sorted CD4+, CD8+, or CD8+CD57+ T cells (not recorded which) from PBMCs. This rearrangement joins TRBV11-2 to TRBJ2-7; D possibly corresponds to TRBD2 (5 bases). The receptor was derived from a human donor with aplastic anemia. CDR3 coding DNA: TGTGCCAGCAGCTTAGTAGTCGGGGATGGTGTCTACGAGCAGTACTTC. It codes for CASSLVVGDGVYEQYF.